The clone carrying this TCR beta chain was detected ten times or more. Germline trimming cut 5 bases from V and 11 bases from J; bases unmatched to any gene: 5. Germline V gene lookup returns CDR1 LGHDT and CDR2 YNNKEL (reference sequence). The CDR3 totals 12 residues. These data are taken from a study of T cells in Graves' hyperthyroidism and ophthalmopathy. TCR beta CDR3 regions were amplified from RNA. An initial round of RT-PCR targeting the TCR CDR3 relied on the HTBI primer set. TCRdb reanalysed the multiplex PCR reads using MiXCR and keeps one entry per CDR3 protein. The sample yields fewer than 600,000 distinct CDR3 sequences, 13% to 15% seen once.

The sequencing sample was made of blood. This clonotype was obtained from a woman under 30 with Graves' hyperthyroidism. V gene TRBV3-1 combines with J gene TRBJ1-1, with 10 bases aligning to TRBD1. The DNA for the CDR3 is TGTGCCAGCAGCAGACAGGGGGCAGAGGCTTTCTTT. This translates into CASSRQGAEAFF.